These T cell receptor beta chains were read from a single sample in a study of blood T cell repertoires in COVID-19. Clones were read by immunoSEQ multiplex PCR, and TCRdb kept only the in-frame ones, dropping some. Among approximately 210,000 clones, approximately 80% were seen once, and the ten largest hold approximately 9%. The sample taken for sequencing was PBMCs or T cells enriched from blood (not recorded which). Receptor source: a woman in her forties or fifties with acute COVID-19. CDR3s include the opening cysteine and the closing phenylalanine or tryptophan. A D gene is named only where the DNA matches it firmly. Size values are once, few and many counts, or a class for expanded clones, and some rows have none.

few	17	TRBD2	TRBV6-6	TRBJ2-2	CASSLGLAGGNTGELFF	TGTGCCAGCAGTCTCGGACTAGCGGGAGGGAACACCGGGGAGCTGTTTTTT
.	15	.	TRBV4-3	TRBJ2-1	CASSQDTGSYNEQFF	TGCGCCAGCAGCCAAGACACGGGGAGCTACAATGAGCAGTTCTTC
.	14	.	TRBV7-2	TRBJ2-1	CASSLVYGAYEQFF	TGTGCCAGCAGCTTAGTTTATGGGGCGTATGAGCAGTTCTTC
.	15	TRBD1	TRBV7-9	TRBJ1-1	CASSPIGQGLSEAFF	TGTGCCAGCAGCCCCATAGGACAGGGTCTTAGTGAAGCTTTCTTT
.	15	TRBD1	TRBV2	TRBJ2-3	CASSGTGGPTDTQYF	TGTGCCAGCAGTGGGACAGGGGGTCCCACAGATACGCAGTATTTT
.	14	TRBD1	TRBV2	TRBJ2-7	CASSGQGKSYEQYF	TGTGCCAGCAGTGGACAGGGGAAATCCTACGAGCAGTACTTC
.	13	.	TRBV3-1/TRBV3-2	TRBJ2-3	CASSQAPTDTQYF	TGTGCCAGCAGCCAGGCTCCCACAGATACGCAGTATTTT
.	13	.	TRBV12-3/TRBV12-4	TRBJ1-5	CASSSQGNQPQHF	TGTGCCAGCAGCTCACAGGGTAATCAGCCCCAGCATTTT
.	14	TRBD2	TRBV7-9	TRBJ2-4	CASSLVSGTHIQYF	TGTGCCAGCAGCTTAGTTAGCGGGACTCACATTCAGTACTTC
.	14	.	TRBV4-2	TRBJ2-4	CASSQDIGGYIQYF	TGTGCCAGCAGCCAAGATATAGGCGGATACATTCAGTACTTC
.	13	.	TRBV10-3	TRBJ2-1	CATGLRTDNEQFF	TGTGCCACAGGTCTTCGGACAGACAATGAGCAGTTCTTC
.	18	.	TRBV28	TRBJ1-3	CASSPLWGRGGAGNTIYF	TGTGCCAGCAGTCCCCTATGGGGGAGGGGAGGAGCGGGAAACACCATATATTTT
.	18	TRBD2	TRBV18	TRBJ2-4	CASSRPLLAVPAKNIQYF	TGTGCCAGCTCACGACCGTTACTAGCGGTCCCAGCCAAAAACATTCAGTACTTC
.	16	TRBD2	TRBV12-5	TRBJ2-3	CASSPGLASSTDTQYF	TGTGCTAGTTCCCCGGGACTAGCGAGTAGCACAGATACGCAGTATTTT
.	15	TRBD2	TRBV5-1	TRBJ2-3	CASSLDSGGTDTQYF	TGCGCCAGCAGCTTGGATAGCGGGGGCACAGATACGCAGTATTTT